Sequencing of this T cell receptor beta chain was carried out in a study of blood T cell repertoires in COVID-19 (TCRdb year 2020). Regarding the complete study: Collaborator samples came from the United States, Italy and Spain and covered acute and convalescent phases of COVID-19. The prospective study material was composed of cDNA or gDNA derived from T cells, B-cell-depleted T cells, or PBMCs. Deeply sampled blood TCRbeta repertoires from subjects exposed to, actively infected with, or recovered from COVID-19 were included in the dataset. The repertoires were released in a freely available public database meant as a resource for research on the immune response to SARS-CoV-2. The samples were drawn from the first 160 participants of the ongoing ImmuneRACE study and from under 1,500 subjects provided by 6 global collaborators. The sample metadata nearly always contained a de-identified subject ID, COVID-19 status, age in years and sex. HLA class I and class II types, where available, came from metadata supplied by the sample provider rather than from assay-based typing. General conclusions and limits of the study: The quantity of clinical and demographic metadata differed by source and by participant and was supplied without curation.

CDR1 and CDR2 are read off the germline V gene (reference sequence) as DFQATT and SNEGSKA. For this chain, trimming is 3 bases at the V end and 0 bases at the J end, and the number of junction bases without a gene match is 10. Taken from cysteine to phenylalanine, the CDR3 has 17 residues. Only CDR3 DNA is held: 51 bases, read in frame from base 1. Whole blood was collected in K2EDTA tubes by collaborating institutions according to the institutions' own protocols. For TCRbeta analysis, collaborators shipped samples in one of three forms: frozen whole blood, isolated PBMCs, or DNA extracted from either of those sample types. This clone was counted once. No antigen is known for it. Base qualities were left out, and no much larger clone turns up one base away. TCRbeta CDR3 regions were amplified from genomic DNA using the immunoSEQ Assay, a bias-controlled multiplex PCR. Per the source publication's procedure: Nucleated cell counts per sample were estimated from amplification of reference gene primers within the assay. To quantify the absolute abundance of each unique TCRbeta CDR3 rearrangement, sequence reads were collapsed and filtered. For each sample, productive Simpson clonality was calculated as the square root of Simpson's diversity index over productive rearrangements. TCRdb took over this immuneACCESS table, retaining in-frame rearrangements with V and J assigned. Such tables are incomplete; in checked studies, under half of the missing clones stem from an unresolved V gene, and the remainder is unexplained. Clone size and V and J calls were adopted from that table, with D and trimming inferred from the DNA. Counted in this sample were more than 200,000 clones; about nine tenths of them appeared once. The ten largest account for around 2.9% of the sample.

The receptor chain draws on TRBV20-1 and TRBJ2-1, with TRBD2 identical over 8 junction bases. The sequenced sample was peripheral blood. The sequence was collected from a woman aged 55-70 years with acute or convalescent COVID-19. The encoded CDR3 is CSASFRRGVSSYNEQFF. Here is the DNA: TGCAGTGCTAGTTTTCGGCGGGGGGTCAGCTCCTACAATGAGCAGTTCTTC.